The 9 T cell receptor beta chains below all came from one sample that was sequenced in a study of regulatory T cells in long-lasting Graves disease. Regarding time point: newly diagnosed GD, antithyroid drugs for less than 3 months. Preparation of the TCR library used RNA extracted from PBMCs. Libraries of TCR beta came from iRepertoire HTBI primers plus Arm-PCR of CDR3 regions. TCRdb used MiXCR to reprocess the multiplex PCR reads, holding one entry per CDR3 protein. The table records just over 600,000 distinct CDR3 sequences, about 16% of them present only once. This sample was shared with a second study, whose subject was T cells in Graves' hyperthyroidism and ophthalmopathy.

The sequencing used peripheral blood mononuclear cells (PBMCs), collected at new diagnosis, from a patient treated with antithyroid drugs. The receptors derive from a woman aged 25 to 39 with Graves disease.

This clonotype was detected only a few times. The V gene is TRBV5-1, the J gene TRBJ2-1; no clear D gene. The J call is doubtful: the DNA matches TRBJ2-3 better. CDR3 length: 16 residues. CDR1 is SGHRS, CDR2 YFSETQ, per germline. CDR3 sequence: CASSLDPPSGTDTQYF. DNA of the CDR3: TGCGCCAGCAGCTTGGACCCTCCCTCGGGTACAGATACGCAGTATTTT.

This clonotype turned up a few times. DNA of the CDR3: TGCAGTGCTAGTCCAGGACCTGATGAAAAACTGTTTTTT. Translation gives CSASPGPDEKLFF. The chain has TRBV20-1 and TRBJ1-4, with D uncertain. Germline-derived CDR1 and CDR2 are DFQATT and SNEGSKA (reference sequence). The CDR3 is 13 amino acids. V lost 3 bases and J 6 bases, leaving 11 bases between the germline ends.

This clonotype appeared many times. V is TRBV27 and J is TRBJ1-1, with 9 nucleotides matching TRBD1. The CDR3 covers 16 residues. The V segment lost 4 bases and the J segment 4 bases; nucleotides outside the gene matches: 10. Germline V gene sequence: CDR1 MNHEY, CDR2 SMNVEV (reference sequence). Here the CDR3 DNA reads TGTGCCAGCAGTTACAGGGGGCCCGAGGAGGGCACTGAAGCTTTCTTT. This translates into CASSYRGPEEGTEAFF.

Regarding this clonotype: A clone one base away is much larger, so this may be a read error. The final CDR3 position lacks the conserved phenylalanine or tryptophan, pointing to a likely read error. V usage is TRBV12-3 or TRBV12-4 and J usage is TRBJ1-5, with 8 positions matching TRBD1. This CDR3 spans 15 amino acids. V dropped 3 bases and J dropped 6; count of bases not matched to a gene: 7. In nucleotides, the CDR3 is TGTGCCAGCAGTTTGGACAGGGTTGAGGGTCAGCCCCAGCATCTT. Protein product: CASSLDRVEGQPQHL.

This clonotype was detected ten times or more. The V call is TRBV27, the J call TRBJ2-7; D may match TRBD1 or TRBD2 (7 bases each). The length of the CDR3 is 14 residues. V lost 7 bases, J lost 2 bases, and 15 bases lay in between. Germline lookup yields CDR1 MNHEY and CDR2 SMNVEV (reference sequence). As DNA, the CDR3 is TGTGCCAGCAAGGGGGCTAGCGGAGCCTACGAGCAGTACTTC. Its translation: CASKGASGAYEQYF.

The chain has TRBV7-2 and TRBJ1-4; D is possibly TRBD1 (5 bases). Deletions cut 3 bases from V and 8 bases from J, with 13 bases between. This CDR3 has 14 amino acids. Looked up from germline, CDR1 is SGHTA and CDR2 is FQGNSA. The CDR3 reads CASSLFREPEKLFF. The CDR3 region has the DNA TGTGCCAGCAGCTTGTTCAGGGAACCAGAAAAACTGTTTTTT.

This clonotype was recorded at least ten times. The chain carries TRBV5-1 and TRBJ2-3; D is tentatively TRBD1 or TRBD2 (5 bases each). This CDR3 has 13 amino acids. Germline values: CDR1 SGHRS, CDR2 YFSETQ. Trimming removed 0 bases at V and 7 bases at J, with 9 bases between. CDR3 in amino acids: CASSLGDGNTQYF. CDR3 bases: TGCGCCAGCAGCTTGGGGGACGGGAATACGCAGTATTTT.

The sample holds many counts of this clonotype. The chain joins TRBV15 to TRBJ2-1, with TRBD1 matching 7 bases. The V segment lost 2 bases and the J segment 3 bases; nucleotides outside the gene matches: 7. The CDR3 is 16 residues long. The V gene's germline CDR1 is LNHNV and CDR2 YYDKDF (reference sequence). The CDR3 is CATSRTATGYYNEQFF. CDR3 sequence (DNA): TGTGCCACCAGCAGAACAGCGACAGGGTACTACAATGAGCAGTTCTTC.

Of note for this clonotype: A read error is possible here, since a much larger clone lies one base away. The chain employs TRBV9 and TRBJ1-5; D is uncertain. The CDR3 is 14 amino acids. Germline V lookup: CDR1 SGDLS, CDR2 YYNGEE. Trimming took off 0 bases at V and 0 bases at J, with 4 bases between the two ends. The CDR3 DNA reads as TGTGCCAGCAGCGTAGGGTATAGCAATCAGCCCCAGCATTTT. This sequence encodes CASSVGYSNQPQHF.